The 27 T cell receptor beta chains given below trace back to one sample, sequenced in a study of intratumoral heterogeneity in liver cancer. Clones were read by immunoSEQ multiplex PCR, and TCRdb kept only the in-frame ones, dropping some. The sample consists of about 20,000 clones, 73% of them appearing once. The source material was tumor-adjacent normal tissue, sampled before any cancer treatment. The receptors originated from a woman in her 70s with hepatocellular carcinoma.

This clone was observed a handful of times. The CDR3 is CASGEHTEAFF. CDR3 nucleotides: TGTGCCAGTGGGGAGCACACTGAAGCTTTCTTT. The gene calls are TRBV6-4 and TRBJ1-1; D gene ambiguous. V lost 9 bases and J lost 3, with 8 bases in between. The CDR3 is made up of 11 amino acids. Germline CDR1 MRHNA, CDR2 SNTAGT.

The chain is built from TRBV6-2 or TRBV6-3 and TRBJ2-4, with 7 nucleotides matching TRBD2. CDR3 length equals 16 residues. Unmatched junction bases numbered 9, after V lost 4 bases and J lost 3 bases. Germline assignment: CDR1 MNHEY and CDR2 SVGEGT. The DNA for the CDR3 is TGTGCCAGCAGTTCCGGGGGTAGCGGGTACAAAAACATTCAGTACTTC. This gives the protein CASSSGGSGYKNIQYF.

This rearrangement joins TRBV3-1 (or the pseudogene TRBV3-2) to TRBJ2-7; tentatively, D is TRBD2 (6 bases). The CDR3 length is 16 residues. Germline CDR1 LGHDT, CDR2 YNNKEL (reference sequence). Trimming took 4 bases from V and 0 from J, leaving 16 bases between them. This CDR3 is CASSPIREAVSYEQYF. DNA for the CDR3: TGTGCCAGCAGCCCTATAAGGGAGGCCGTCTCCTACGAGCAGTACTTC.

The V and J genes are TRBV28 and TRBJ2-7, with 10 bases lining up with TRBD2. The CDR3 is made up of 14 amino acids. The J segment lost 2 bases and the V segment lost 6 bases, leaving 4 bases of the junction unmatched. Germline CDR1 reads MDHEN; CDR2 reads SYDVKM. As DNA, the CDR3 is TGTGCCAGCAGGACAAGCGGGAGGGCCTACGAGCAGTACTTC. Protein sequence: CASRTSGRAYEQYF. The variable domain in full, with the rest retrieved from reference TRBV28 and TRBJ2-7, is DVKVTQSSRYLVKRTGEKVFLECVQDMDHENMFWYRQDPGLGLRLIYFSYDVKMKEKGDIPEGYSVSREKKERFSLILESASTNQTSMYLCASRTSGRAYEQYFGPGTRLTVT.

CDR3: CASSLFGTGKGANVLTF. DNA for the CDR3: TGTGCCAGCAGCTTATTCGGGACAGGGAAAGGGGCCAACGTCCTGACTTTC. The chain is built from TRBV7-9 and TRBJ2-6, with TRBD1 matching 9 bases. The CDR3 spans 17 residues. Looked up from germline, CDR1 is SEHNR and CDR2 is FQNEAQ (reference sequence). J lost 4 bases, V lost 2 bases, and 6 bases had no gene match.

The CDR3 DNA follows: TGTGCCACCAGCAGAGGAGGTAGCGGGAGGGACAATGAGCAGTTCTTC. Its protein is CATSRGGSGRDNEQFF. The V and J genes are TRBV15 and TRBJ2-1, with 11 bases matching TRBD2. From germline, CDR1 is LNHNV and CDR2 YYDKDF (reference sequence). CDR3 length: 16 residues. V was pared by 1 base and J by 5 bases, with 4 bases of the junction left unmatched.

The chain uses TRBV5-8 and TRBJ2-5, with D perhaps given as TRBD1 or TRBD2 (5 bases each). The CDR3 sequence is 15 residues long. Germline V gene data show CDR1 as SGHTS and CDR2 as YDEGEE. V lost 4 bases and J lost 4, with 17 bases in between. The CDR3 sequence: CASSREVRGLETQYF. The CDR3 nucleotides are TGTGCCAGCAGCCGGGAAGTGAGGGGCCTAGAGACCCAGTACTTC.

The chain combines TRBV5-1 with TRBJ2-2, with 7 bases matching TRBD1. Germline-derived CDR1 and CDR2 are SGHRS and YFSETQ. This CDR3 spans 14 amino acids. Losses at the gene ends were 3 bases for V and 2 bases for J; bases not matched to a gene: 1. The CDR3 DNA reads TGCGCCAGCAGCTGGGACAGTAACACCGGGGAGCTGTTTTTT. It codes for CASSWDSNTGELFF.

This clone was observed a handful of times. V and J are TRBV2 and TRBJ2-1; D is possibly TRBD2 (5 bases). Germline loops: CDR1 SNHLY, CDR2 FYNNEI. This CDR3 region has 15 residues. The V and J ends lost 6 bases and 2 bases respectively, with 14 bases between them. The CDR3 coding sequence is TGTGCCAGCAGCCCCTCCAGCGGTCCCTACAATGAGCAGTTCTTC. Amino acids: CASSPSSGPYNEQFF.

This clone was detected once. V usage is TRBV19 and J usage is TRBJ2-5, with D tentatively TRBD2 (6 bases). Trimming cost V 3 bases and J 4 bases, with 12 bases left between them. The CDR3 has 14 residues. CDR1 and CDR2 from the germline V gene are LNHDA and SQIVND (reference sequence). This chain's CDR3 is CASSMLGRRETQYF. Written as DNA, the CDR3 is TGTGCCAGTAGTATGCTGGGGAGGCGAGAGACCCAGTACTTC. Drawing the rest from reference TRBV19 and TRBJ2-5, the complete variable domain is DGGITQSPKYLFRKEGQNVTLSCEQNLNHDAMYWYRQDPGQGLRLIYYSQIVNDFQKGDIAEGYSVSREKKESFPLTVTSAQKNPTAFYLCASSMLGRRETQYFGPGTRLLVL.

V usage is TRBV29-1 and J usage is TRBJ2-5; D is unresolved. The CDR3 consists of 13 residues. V shed 2 bases and J shed 0 bases, with 7 bases lying between them. Germline V CDR1 and CDR2: SQVTM, ANQGSEA. CDR3 protein: CSVELQYQETQYF. The CDR3 nucleotides are TGCAGCGTTGAACTACAGTACCAAGAGACCCAGTACTTC.

The chain employs TRBV30 and TRBJ2-3, with TRBD2 matching over 12 bases. The trim removed 5 bases at V and 7 bases at J, leaving 4 bases unmatched. The CDR3 consists of 13 residues. Germline-derived CDR1 and CDR2 are GTSNPN and SVGIG (reference sequence). The CDR3 nucleotides read TGTGCCTGGGCTAGCGGGAGGGCGAATACGCAGTATTTT. Its translation is CAWASGRANTQYF. Full variable domain (rest looked up from reference TRBV30 and TRBJ2-3): SQTIHQWPATLVQPVGSPLSLECTVEGTSNPNLYWYRQAAGRGLQLLFYSVGIGQISSEVPQNLSASRPQDRQFILSSKKLLLSDSGFYLCAWASGRANTQYFGPGTRLTVL.

The chain combines TRBV3-1 (or the pseudogene TRBV3-2) with TRBJ1-5; weak D call: TRBD1 (5 bases). This CDR3 contains 15 residues. Between the trimmed V and J ends, which lost 0 bases and 3 bases, there was a span of 9 bases. Looked up from germline, CDR1 is LGHDT and CDR2 is YNNKEL (reference sequence). The CDR3 reads CASSQDPGPNQPQHF. The CDR3, as DNA: TGTGCCAGCAGCCAAGACCCGGGGCCCAATCAGCCCCAGCATTTT.

This sequence joins TRBV6-5 and TRBJ2-7; D uncertain. Germline-derived CDR1 and CDR2 are MNHEY and SVGAGI. The ends were cut back, 6 bases at V and 2 bases at J, with 11 bases in the middle. There are 13 residues in the CDR3. This CDR3 reads CASRNTATYEQYF. The DNA for the CDR3 is TGTGCCAGCAGGAATACGGCAACCTACGAGCAGTACTTC.

The chain couples TRBV5-1 to TRBJ2-5; D not certain. V lost 4 bases, J lost 2 bases, and 12 bases lay in between. This CDR3 has 14 amino acids. Germline CDR1 and CDR2: SGHRS and YFSETQ. The CDR3 region has the DNA TGCGCCAGCAGCCTGGCACAATCACAAGAGACCCAGTACTTC. This sequence encodes CASSLAQSQETQYF.

This clone was seen just once. The DNA for the CDR3 is TGTGCCAGCAGCGAAACTAGCGGGAACTACGAGCAGTACTTC. It translates to CASSETSGNYEQYF. J is TRBJ2-7 and V is TRBV7-2; 10 bases match TRBD2. The CDR3 is made up of 14 amino acids. Germline V gene sequence: CDR1 SGHTA, CDR2 FQGNSA. The J segment lost 3 bases and the V segment lost 5 bases, leaving 4 bases of the junction unmatched.

The CDR3 DNA reads as TGTGCCAGCAGGGAAGGCAATCAGCCCCAGCATTTT. Protein product: CASREGNQPQHF. This sequence joins TRBV27 and TRBJ1-5; D is ambiguous. CDR1 is MNHEY and CDR2 is SMNVEV in the germline V gene (reference sequence). CDR3 length: 12 amino acids. Trimming shortened V by 6 bases and J by 2 bases, and 5 bases separated the two germline ends.

The V gene is TRBV29-1, the J gene TRBJ1-3; D remains unclear. This CDR3 contains 11 residues. The germline gives CDR1 SQVTM, CDR2 ANQGSEA. V was cut by 5 bases and J by 1 base, with 3 bases left in between. The CDR3 region has the DNA TGCAGCGTTAGATCTGGAAACACCATATATTTT. Protein product: CSVRSGNTIYF.

This clone showed up just once. The chain is built from TRBV27 and TRBJ2-1; the D is unclear. The V and J ends lost 8 bases and 11 bases respectively, with 10 bases between them. This CDR3 region has 10 residues. CDR1 is MNHEY and CDR2 is SMNVEV in the germline V gene (reference sequence). The CDR3 sequence: CASRLGQQFF. The CDR3 coding sequence is TGTGCCAGCCGGCTGGGTCAGCAGTTCTTC.

The V gene is TRBV7-9, the J gene TRBJ2-3, with D possibly matching TRBD2 (6 bases). CDR3 length: 15 amino acids. V shed 5 bases and J shed 5 bases, with 17 bases lying between them. The V gene's germline CDR1 is SEHNR and CDR2 FQNEAQ (reference sequence). The CDR3 loop is CASSVIAEWVDTQYF. The CDR3 DNA sequence: TGTGCCAGCAGCGTTATAGCGGAGTGGGTAGATACGCAGTATTTT.

This chain connects TRBV11-3 to TRBJ2-1; possibly TRBD1 or TRBD2 for D (5 bases each). This CDR3 spans 15 amino acids. Germline CDR1 reads SGHNT; CDR2 reads YENEEA. V was clipped by 1 base and J by 7 bases, with 14 bases between them. CDR3 DNA: TGTGCCAGCAGCTTAGGTCCAGGGCCGGGAAATGAGCAGTTCTTC. Its translation: CASSLGPGPGNEQFF.

The V and J genes are TRBV9 and TRBJ2-1; tentatively, D is TRBD2 (5 bases). The CDR3 extends over 16 amino acids. V was clipped by 4 bases and J by 1 base, with 15 bases between them. In germline, CDR1 is SGDLS, CDR2 YYNGEE. This CDR3 reads CASSPLGSDSYNEQFF. For the CDR3, the DNA is TGTGCCAGCAGCCCCTTGGGTAGCGATTCCTACAATGAGCAGTTCTTC.

In its sample, this clone is medium-sized. This chain links TRBV4-1 with TRBJ1-2; tentatively, D is TRBD1 (6 bases). The V gene's germline CDR1 is MGHRA and CDR2 YSYEKL. The CDR3 length is 15 residues. V shed 1 base and J shed 9 bases, with 18 bases lying between them. The CDR3 protein is CASSQGTVGGDRYTF. DNA of the CDR3: TGCGCCAGCAGCCAAGGGACAGTCGGCGGTGATCGCTACACCTTC.

This clone has more than one count but fewer than ten. This chain uses TRBV5-1 with TRBJ2-3, with TRBD2 identical over 7 bases. Trimming took 1 base from V and 4 from J; bases not matched to a gene: 6. Germline V gives CDR1 SGHRS, CDR2 YFSETQ. CDR3 length: 15 amino acids. CDR3 sequence: CASSLRGRLPDTQYF. The CDR3 DNA sequence: TGCGCCAGCAGCTTGCGCGGGAGACTTCCAGATACGCAGTATTTT.

The chain is built from TRBV30 and TRBJ2-5; D not certain. The ends were cut back, 0 bases at V and 4 bases at J, with 9 bases in the middle. The CDR3 sequence is 13 residues long. Per the germline V gene, CDR1 is GTSNPN and CDR2 is SVGIG (reference sequence). The chain's CDR3 is CAWSVPAIETQYF. For the CDR3, the DNA is TGTGCCTGGAGTGTACCAGCGATAGAGACCCAGTACTTC.

The gene calls are TRBV29-1 and TRBJ2-3; 9 bases align to TRBD2. Germline lookup yields CDR1 SQVTM and CDR2 ANQGSEA. CDR3 length equals 14 residues. After removal of 7 bases from V and 6 bases from J, the junction contained 11 bases not matched to a gene. CDR3 DNA sequence: TGCAGCGCCAGTAGCGGGAGAACGGCGGATACGCAGTATTTT. Protein sequence: CSASSGRTADTQYF.

The rearrangement joins TRBV11-3 to TRBJ2-2; 9 bases line up with TRBD2. This CDR3 is built from 15 residues. The ends lost 5 bases at V and 4 bases at J; junction bases unmatched: 5. Germline assignment: CDR1 SGHNT and CDR2 YENEEA. The DNA of the CDR3 is TGTGCCAGCAGCAGAGGTAGCGGGAGCACCGGGGAGCTGTTTTTT. Protein: CASSRGSGSTGELFF.